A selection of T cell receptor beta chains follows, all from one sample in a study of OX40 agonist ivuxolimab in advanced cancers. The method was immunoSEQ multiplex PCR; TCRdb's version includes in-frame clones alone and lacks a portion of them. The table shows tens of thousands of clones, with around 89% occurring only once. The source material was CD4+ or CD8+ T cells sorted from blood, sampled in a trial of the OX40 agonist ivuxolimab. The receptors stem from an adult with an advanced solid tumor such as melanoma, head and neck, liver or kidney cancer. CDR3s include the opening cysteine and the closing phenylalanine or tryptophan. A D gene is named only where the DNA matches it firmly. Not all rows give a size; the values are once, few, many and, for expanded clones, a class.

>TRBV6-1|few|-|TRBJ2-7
TGTGCCAGCATACGGGAGAGAGAGCAGTACTTC
CASIREREQYF
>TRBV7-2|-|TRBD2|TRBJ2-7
TGTGCCAGCAGCTCAAGCGTCCTAGCGGGTTGGGAGCAGTACTTC
CASSSSVLAGWEQYF
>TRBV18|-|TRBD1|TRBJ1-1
TGTGCCAGCTCACCTGACAGGGTGAACACTGAAGCTTTCTTT
CASSPDRVNTEAFF
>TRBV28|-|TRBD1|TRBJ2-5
TGTGCCAGCAGTTCCGGGACAGGGACTCAAGAGACCCAGTACTTC
CASSSGTGTQETQYF
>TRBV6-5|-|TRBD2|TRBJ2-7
TGTGCCAGCAGCGTACGGAGCGGGGGTACAGGGGAGCAGTACTTC
CASSVRSGGTGEQYF
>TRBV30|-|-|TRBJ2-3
TGTGCCTGGAATTTAGCGGCAACAGATACGCAGTATTTT
CAWNLAATDTQYF
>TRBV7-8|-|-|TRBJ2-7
TGTGCCAGCAGCTTAGAGGGGTCGGACTACGAGCAGTACTTC
CASSLEGSDYEQYF
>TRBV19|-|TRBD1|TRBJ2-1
TGTGCCAGTAGTTTTAGACAGGGGGCGATCTACAATGAGCAGTTCTTC
CASSFRQGAIYNEQFF
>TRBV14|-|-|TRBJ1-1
TGTGCCAGCAGCCAGTCTTTAAACACTGAAGCTTTCTTT
CASSQSLNTEAFF
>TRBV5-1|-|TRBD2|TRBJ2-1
TGCGCCAGCAGGGCACTAGCGGGAGATACCTATGAGCAGTTCTTC
CASRALAGDTYEQFF
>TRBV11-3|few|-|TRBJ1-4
TGTGCCAGCAGCCCAGAGACAGGTGTCAATGAAAAACTGTTTTTT
CASSPETGVNEKLFF
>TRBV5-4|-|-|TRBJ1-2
TGTGCCAGCAGCTTGACGGGGAATGGCTACACCTTC
CASSLTGNGYTF
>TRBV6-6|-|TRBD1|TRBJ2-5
TGTGCCAGCAGTGGGACAGGGAGGGAGACCCAGTACTTC
CASSGTGRETQYF
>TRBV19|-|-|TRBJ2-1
TGTGCCAGCCAGAATGGGGTACGCAATGAGCAGTTCTTC
CASQNGVRNEQFF
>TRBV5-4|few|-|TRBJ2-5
TGTGCCAGCAGCCGGGACCGCCAAGAGACCCAGTACTTC
CASSRDRQETQYF
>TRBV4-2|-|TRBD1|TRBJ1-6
TGTGCCAGCAGCCAACAGGGGGATAATTCACCCCTCCACTTT
CASSQQGDNSPLHF
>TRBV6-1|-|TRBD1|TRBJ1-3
TGTGCCGCCGGACAGGGTGGAAACACCATATATTTT
CAAGQGGNTIYF
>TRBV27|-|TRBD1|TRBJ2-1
TGTGCCAGCAGTTTACGATTCGGACAGGGTGTAAATGAGCAGTTCTTC
CASSLRFGQGVNEQFF
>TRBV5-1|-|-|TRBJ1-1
TGCGCCAGCAGCTTGGATTGGGGGGGTGAAGCTTTCTTT
CASSLDWGGEAFF
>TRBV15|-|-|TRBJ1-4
TGTGCCACCAGCAGAGGATCAGGACTGGGGGAGGAAAAACTGTTTTTT
CATSRGSGLGEEKLFF
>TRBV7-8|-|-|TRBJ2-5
TGTGCCAGCAGCCCGACCCGGACACCTCAAGAGACCCAGTACTTC
CASSPTRTPQETQYF
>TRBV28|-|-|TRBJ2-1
TGTGCCAGCAGTCCAACGACGGGACCATCTTTCTACAATGAGCAGTTCTTC
CASSPTTGPSFYNEQFF